These T cell receptor beta chains were read from a single sample in a study of blood T cell repertoires in COVID-19. The data were produced by immunoSEQ multiplex PCR, yet TCRdb's version contains in-frame clones alone and is incomplete. The repertoire holds around 500,000 clones, with roughly 85% as singletons. The sample comprised peripheral blood. The receptors were gathered from a human donor in a cohort sampled during active COVID-19. CDR3s include the opening cysteine and the closing phenylalanine or tryptophan. D genes are given only for firm matches. Where a row states a size, it is once, few, many or the class of an expanded clone; other rows omit it.

.	TRBV7-9	TRBJ2-3	TRBD2	TGTGCCAGCAGCTTAGCGGAGGCGGGAGAAGTCTCAGATACGCAGTATTTT	CASSLAEAGEVSDTQYF
.	TRBV4-1	TRBJ2-1	TRBD2	TGCGCCAGCAGCCCCTCGTGGACTAGCGGGGGGAATGAGCAGTTCTTC	CASSPSWTSGGNEQFF
.	TRBV19	TRBJ2-4	.	TGTGCCAGTAGTAGCGAGCCGAAAAACATTCAGTACTTC	CASSSEPKNIQYF
few	TRBV6-6	TRBJ1-1	TRBD1	TGTGCCAGCAGTGTACCGGGACAGCTTACTGAAGCTTTCTTT	CASSVPGQLTEAFF
.	TRBV19	TRBJ1-1	.	TGTGCCAGTAGTGAGCAGCGGAACACTGAAGCTTTCTTT	CASSEQRNTEAFF
.	TRBV5-1	TRBJ1-4	TRBD1	TGCGCCAGCAGCTTTGGCGGACAGGGGGCCTCTGAAAAACTGTTTTTT	CASSFGGQGASEKLFF
.	TRBV7-9	TRBJ1-2	TRBD1	TGTGCCAGCAGCTTTGACAGGGGGGCATATGGCTACACCTTC	CASSFDRGAYGYTF
once	TRBV28	TRBJ1-5	.	TGTGCCAGCAGTTCAGGGGGCAATCAGCCCCAGCATTTT	CASSSGGNQPQHF
.	TRBV11-2	TRBJ1-1	.	TGTGCCAGCAGCTTAGAGTCGGCAGGGGTCGAAGCTTTCTTT	CASSLESAGVEAFF
.	TRBV6-5	TRBJ1-1	.	TGTGCCAGCAGTTACTCGCCAGGGGCCGAGGGCACTGAAGCTTTCTTT	CASSYSPGAEGTEAFF
.	TRBV5-6	TRBJ2-7	.	TGTGCCAGCAGCTTGTATCCCGAGACAGCAACCTACGAGCAGTACTTC	CASSLYPETATYEQYF
.	TRBV25-1	TRBJ1-3	.	TGTGCCAGCAGTTCAACAGGTCCTGGAAACACCATATATTTT	CASSSTGPGNTIYF
.	TRBV7-2	TRBJ1-5	.	TGTGCCAGCAGCGATTTACGTGGGCCCGGGGGCAATCAGCCCCAGCATTTT	CASSDLRGPGGNQPQHF
once	TRBV7-2	TRBJ1-5	TRBD1	TGTGCCAGCAGCTTACAGGGGGCGCATAGCAATCAGCCCCAGCATTTT	CASSLQGAHSNQPQHF
.	TRBV4-1	TRBJ2-5	.	TGCGCCAGCAGCCAGGTATCCGGGACACACCAAGAGACCCAGTACTTC	CASSQVSGTHQETQYF
.	TRBV5-8	TRBJ1-6	.	TGTGCCAGCAGCTCCGGACAGCCAAATAATTCACCCCTCCACTTT	CASSSGQPNNSPLHF
.	TRBV24-1	TRBJ1-5	TRBD1	TGTGCCACCAGTGAGGGGCAGGGGGTCGGTCAGCCCCAGCATTTT	CATSEGQGVGQPQHF
.	TRBV7-9	TRBJ1-2	TRBD1	TGTGCCAGCAGCCCAGACAGGGGGCTAAATGGCTACACCTTC	CASSPDRGLNGYTF
.	TRBV6-5	TRBJ1-4	.	TGTGCCAGCAGTTACGACAGGACGGCGGGTGAAAAACTGTTTTTT	CASSYDRTAGEKLFF
once	TRBV9	TRBJ2-7	.	TGTGCCAGCAGCGTAGGGCAGGATTACGAGCAGTACTTC	CASSVGQDYEQYF
.	TRBV3-1/TRBV3-2	TRBJ1-3	TRBD1	TGTGCCAGCAGCCGACAGGGTGATGGAAACACCATATATTTT	CASSRQGDGNTIYF
.	TRBV3-1/TRBV3-2	TRBJ2-5	TRBD2	TGTGCCAGCAGCCGGCGGACTAGCGGGAGTCTGGAGACCCAGTACTTC	CASSRRTSGSLETQYF
.	TRBV7-9	TRBJ2-1	.	TGTGCCAGCAGCTTAGGAGGCCGGGAGTCGGGTGAGCAGTTCTTC	CASSLGGRESGEQFF
.	TRBV4-2	TRBJ2-2	TRBD1	TGTGCCAGCAGCCGACGGCGACAGGGAAGGGCGGTGAACACCGGGGAGCTGTTTTTT	CASSRRRQGRAVNTGELFF
.	TRBV4-1	TRBJ2-4	.	TGCGCCAGCAGCCAAGATGGCGGCGAGACGAGGAGGGTTTTAGCCAAAAACATTCAGTACTTC	CASSQDGGETRRVLAKNIQYF
.	TRBV6-1	TRBJ1-4	.	TGTGCCAGCAGTGAATGGGGGCAGGTGACTAATGAAAAACTGTTTTTT	CASSEWGQVTNEKLFF
.	TRBV7-3	TRBJ2-7	.	TGTGCCAGCAGCTTAAGACTAGTTCCAACCCACGAGCAGTACTTC	CASSLRLVPTHEQYF
.	TRBV5-6	TRBJ2-7	TRBD2	TGTGCCAGCAGCTTGGTTCCAGCGGGAGTTTACGAGCAGTACTTC	CASSLVPAGVYEQYF
.	TRBV2	TRBJ2-2	.	TGTGCCAGCAGTGTCCTAGGGGGGGGCCGCATTACCTCCACCGGGGAGCTGTTTTTT	CASSVLGGGRITSTGELFF
few	TRBV7-2	TRBJ1-2	TRBD1	TGTGCCAGCGACCGAGGACAGGGGAATTCTGGCTACACCTTC	CASDRGQGNSGYTF
.	TRBV30	TRBJ1-1	.	TGTGCCTGGAGTGCAGGGGATACTGAAGCTTTCTTT	CAWSAGDTEAFF
few	TRBV7-2	TRBJ1-1	.	TGTGCCAGCAGCCGCGGACAGCGACTTGAAGCTTTCTTT	CASSRGQRLEAFF